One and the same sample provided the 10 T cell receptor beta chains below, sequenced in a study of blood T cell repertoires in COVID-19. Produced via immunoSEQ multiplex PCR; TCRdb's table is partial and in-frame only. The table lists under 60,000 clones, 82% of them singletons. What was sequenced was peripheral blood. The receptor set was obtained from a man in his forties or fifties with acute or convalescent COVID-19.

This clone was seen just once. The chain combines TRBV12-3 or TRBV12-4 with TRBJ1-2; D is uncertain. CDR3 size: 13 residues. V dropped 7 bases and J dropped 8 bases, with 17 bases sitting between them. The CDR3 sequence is CASNSRGSRGYTF. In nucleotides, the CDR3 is TGTGCCAGCAATTCTCGCGGTTCGCGCGGCTACACCTTC.

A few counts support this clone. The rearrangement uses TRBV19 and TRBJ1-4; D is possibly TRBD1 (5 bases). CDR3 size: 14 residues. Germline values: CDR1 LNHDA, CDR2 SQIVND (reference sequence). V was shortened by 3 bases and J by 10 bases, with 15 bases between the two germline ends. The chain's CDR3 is CASSMMGGRGKLFF. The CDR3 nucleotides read TGTGCCAGTAGTATGATGGGGGGAAGAGGAAAACTGTTTTTT.

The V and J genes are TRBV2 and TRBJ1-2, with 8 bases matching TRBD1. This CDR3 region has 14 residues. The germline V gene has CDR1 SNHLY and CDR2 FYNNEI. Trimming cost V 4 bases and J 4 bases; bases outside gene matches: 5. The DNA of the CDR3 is TGTGCCAGCAGTGGACAGGGGCATGTCTATGGCTACACCTTC. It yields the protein CASSGQGHVYGYTF.

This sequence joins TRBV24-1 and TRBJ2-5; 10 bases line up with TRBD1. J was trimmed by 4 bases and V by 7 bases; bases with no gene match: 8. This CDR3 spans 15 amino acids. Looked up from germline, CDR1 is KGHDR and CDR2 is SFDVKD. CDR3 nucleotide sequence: TGTGCCACCAGCAAAATGACAGGGGGCGGAGAGACCCAGTACTTC. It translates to CATSKMTGGGETQYF.

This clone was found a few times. This CDR3 is CASSSIGVQETQYF. For the CDR3, the DNA is TGTGCCAGCAGCTCCATTGGAGTGCAAGAGACCCAGTACTTC. The genes are TRBV5-6 and TRBJ2-5; D ambiguous. Germline V gene data show CDR1 as SGHDT and CDR2 as YYEEEE. The CDR3 sequence is 14 residues long. Trimming took off 3 bases at V and 2 bases at J, with 11 bases between the two ends. Full variable domain (rest looked up from reference TRBV5-6 and TRBJ2-5): DAGVTQSPTHLIKTRGQQVTLRCSPKSGHDTVSWYQQALGQGPQFIFQYYEEEERQRGNFPDRFSGHQFPNYSSELNVNALLLGDSALYLCASSSIGVQETQYFGPGTRLLVL.

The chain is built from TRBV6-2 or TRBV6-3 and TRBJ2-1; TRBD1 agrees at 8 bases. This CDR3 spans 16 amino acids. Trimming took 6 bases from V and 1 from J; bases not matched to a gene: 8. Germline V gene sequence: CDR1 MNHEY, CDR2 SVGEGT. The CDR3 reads CASSPRQGYSYNEQFF. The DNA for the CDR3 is TGTGCCAGCAGCCCCAGACAGGGGTATTCCTACAATGAGCAGTTCTTC.

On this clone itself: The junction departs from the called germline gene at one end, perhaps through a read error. Written as DNA, the CDR3 is TGTGCCAGCAGCCGTACGGCAGGGTCTCACCCGGCGGACTTC. It yields the protein CASSRTAGSHPADF. The V and J genes are TRBV7-2 and TRBJ2-7, with D possibly TRBD1 on 5 matching bases. CDR3 length equals 14 residues. The germline V gene encodes CDR1 SGHTA and CDR2 FQGNSA.

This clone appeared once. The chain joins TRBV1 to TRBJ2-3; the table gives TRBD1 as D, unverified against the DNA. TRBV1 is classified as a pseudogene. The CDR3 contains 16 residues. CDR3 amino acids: CTSSQEGGLGRDTQYF. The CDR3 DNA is TGCACCAGCAGCCAAGAAGGGGGTCTTGGGAGAGATACGCAGTATTTT.

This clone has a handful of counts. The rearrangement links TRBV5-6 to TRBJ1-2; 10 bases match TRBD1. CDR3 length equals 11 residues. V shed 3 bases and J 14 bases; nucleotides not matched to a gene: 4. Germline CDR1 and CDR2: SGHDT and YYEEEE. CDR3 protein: CASSSGGQGTF. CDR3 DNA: TGTGCCAGCAGCTCAGGGGGACAGGGGACCTTC.

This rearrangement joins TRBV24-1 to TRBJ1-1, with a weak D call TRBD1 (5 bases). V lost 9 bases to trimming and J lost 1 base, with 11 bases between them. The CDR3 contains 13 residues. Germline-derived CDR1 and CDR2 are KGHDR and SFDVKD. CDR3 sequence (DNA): TGTGCCACCGGGGGGAGGTCGAACACTGAAGCTTTCTTT. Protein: CATGGRSNTEAFF.